The rows below give T cell receptor beta chains drawn from one sample of a study of T cell responses to AZD1222 COVID-19 vaccine. Profiling relied on immunoSEQ multiplex PCR, and the TCRdb table lists in-frame clones only, not all of them. The sample yields some 90,000 clones, about 86% seen once. The material sequenced was peripheral blood, taken on day 0 of AZD1222 vaccination. The receptors shown here come from an adult in good health. The CDR3 runs from the conserved cysteine through the conserved F or W. A D gene is named only where the DNA matches it firmly. Size tells how often a clone was seen (once, few, many) or the class of an expanded clone, and some rows leave it out.

D gene	V gene	J gene	clone size	CDR3 DNA	CDR3 protein
TRBD1	TRBV5-1	TRBJ1-2	once	TGCGCCAGCAGCCCGGGGGACAGGACCCATGGCTACACCTTC	CASSPGDRTHGYTF
TRBD1	TRBV27	TRBJ1-1	.	TGTGCCAGCAACCTCCGGGACAGGAGGGGTGAAGCTTTCTTT	CASNLRDRRGEAFF
.	TRBV7-2	TRBJ2-1	.	TGTGCCAGCAGAACCAGGGAGAACAATGAGCAGTTCTTC	CASRTRENNEQFF
TRBD1	TRBV18	TRBJ2-1	.	TGTGCCAGCTCACCTGACAGGGGAGCGATTAACAATGAGCAGTTCTTC	CASSPDRGAINNEQFF
TRBD1	TRBV7-9	TRBJ2-5	.	TGTGCCAGCAACCCAGGTACAGGGGGCGTGGAGACCCAGTACTTC	CASNPGTGGVETQYF
TRBD1	TRBV9	TRBJ2-2	.	TGTGCCAGCAGCGTAGGACAGGGTGCCACCGGGGAGCTGTTTTTT	CASSVGQGATGELFF
.	TRBV10-3	TRBJ2-6	.	TGTGCCATCAGTGAGGCGGGGACACGTGCTGGGGCCAACGTCCTGACTTTC	CAISEAGTRAGANVLTF
.	TRBV6-5	TRBJ1-4	.	TGTGCCAGCAGTTACTCGAGGAGGGCTGAAAAACTGTTTTTT	CASSYSRRAEKLFF
.	TRBV6-1	TRBJ1-4	.	TGTGCCAGCAGTGGCGCCGGTGGGGCCTCCCTGGGGGAAAAACTGTTTTTT	CASSGAGGASLGEKLFF
TRBD1	TRBV3-1/TRBV3-2	TRBJ1-2	few	TGTGCCAGCAGCCAAGGCCAACAGGGGGCCTGGGATGGCTACACCTTC	CASSQGQQGAWDGYTF
TRBD1	TRBV7-9	TRBJ1-1	.	TGTGCCAGCAGGCCTATAAGGGACAGGCTAAACACTGAAGCTTTCTTT	CASRPIRDRLNTEAFF
.	TRBV10-2	TRBJ2-1	.	TGCGCCAGCAGTGAGGGCTACTACAATGAGCAGTTCTTC	CASSEGYYNEQFF
.	TRBV6-5	TRBJ1-3	.	TGTGCCAGCAGACCCTCAGGGTACCCTGGAAACACCATATATTTT	CASRPSGYPGNTIYF
.	TRBV29-1	TRBJ2-7	.	TGCAGCGTTGTAGGACGGTCCTATCTCGAGCAGTACTTC	CSVVGRSYLEQYF
TRBD1	TRBV5-8	TRBJ2-2	.	TGTGCCAGCAGCTTGCCCCGGGACAGCGGAAACACCGGGGAGCTGTTTTTT	CASSLPRDSGNTGELFF
.	TRBV7-9	TRBJ2-2	.	TGTGCCAGCAGCCAGGACGCCTACACCGGGGAGCTGTTTTTT	CASSQDAYTGELFF
.	TRBV30	TRBJ1-2	.	TGTGCCTGGAGCTCGGGGGCGGACTATGGCTACACCTTC	CAWSSGADYGYTF
TRBD2	TRBV5-6	TRBJ2-7	.	TGTGCCAGCAGCCATGACCTAGCGGGACTCTACGAGCAGTACTTC	CASSHDLAGLYEQYF
.	TRBV5-6	TRBJ1-3	.	TGTGCCAGCAGCTCCTCGGCGGGTGAGAACACCATATATTTT	CASSSSAGENTIYF
TRBD1	TRBV10-3	TRBJ2-4	.	TGTGCCATCAGTGATCGGGACAGGGGGCAGTACTTC	CAISDRDRGQYF
.	TRBV28	TRBJ1-5	.	TGTGCCAGCAGCGCAGGGACTGCAACACTGCAGCCCCAGCATTTT	CASSAGTATLQPQHF
.	TRBV7-9	TRBJ1-2	once	TGTGCCAGCAGCGTACAGGGTTCGTCAGATGGCTACACCTTC	CASSVQGSSDGYTF
TRBD1	TRBV11-3	TRBJ1-2	few	TGTGCCAGCAGCCCAGGACAGGGCCGATACACCTTC	CASSPGQGRYTF
TRBD1	TRBV18	TRBJ1-2	.	TGTGCCAGCTCACCACCGAGAGGGGGCACCTATGGCTACACCTTC	CASSPPRGGTYGYTF
.	TRBV12-5	TRBJ1-1	.	TGTGCTAGTGGTTTGTTCGGGGGCAGCATGAACACTGAAGCTTTCTTT	CASGLFGGSMNTEAFF